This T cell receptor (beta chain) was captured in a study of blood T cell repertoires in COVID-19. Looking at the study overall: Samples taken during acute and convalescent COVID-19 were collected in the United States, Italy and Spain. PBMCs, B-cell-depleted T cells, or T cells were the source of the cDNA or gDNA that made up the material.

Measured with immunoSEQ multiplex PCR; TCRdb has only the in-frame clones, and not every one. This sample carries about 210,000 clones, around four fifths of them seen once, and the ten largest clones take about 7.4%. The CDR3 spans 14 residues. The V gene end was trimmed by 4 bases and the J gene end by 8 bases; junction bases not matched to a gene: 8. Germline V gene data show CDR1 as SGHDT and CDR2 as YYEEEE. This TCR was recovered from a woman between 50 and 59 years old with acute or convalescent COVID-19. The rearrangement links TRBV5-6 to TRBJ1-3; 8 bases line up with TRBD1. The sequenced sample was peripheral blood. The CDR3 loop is CASSLKGQGDTIYF. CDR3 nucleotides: TGTGCCAGCAGCCTAAAAGGACAGGGAGACACCATATATTTT.